This T cell receptor beta chain is drawn from a study of identifying expanded T cells in peripheral blood. To note about this clone: What it recognizes is unknown.

Whole-study findings and limits: Across healthy donors, higher total template counts meant significantly greater roughly 2-week count variance. Over about two and four weeks, about 15 and 19 clones changed, versus around 1.3 between replicates.

Healthy donors had no documented immune events, such as infections, while sampled. The germline V gene encodes CDR1 MDHEN and CDR2 SYDVKM. This CDR3 contains 15 residues. V lost 6 bases, J lost 0 bases, and 5 bases stayed unmatched. Only in-frame clones appear in the TCRdb table, and some are missing; sequencing was by immunoSEQ multiplex PCR. The sample carries about 80,000 clones, 84% recorded once. The specimen was blood. The chain is built from TRBV28 and TRBJ1-5; 7 nucleotides match TRBD1. This TCR was recovered from a person between 18 and 70 years old in good health. The CDR3 DNA reads as TGTGCCAGCAGCTTCCGGGACAGTAGCAATCAGCCCCAGCATTTT. Residues: CASSFRDSSNQPQHF.